Listed here are 30 T cell receptor beta chains from one sample, sequenced in a study of CD8+ T cells in alopecia areata. RNA extraction was followed by reverse transcription into cDNA, which acted as the sequencing template. TCRdb keeps only in-frame clones here, not all; method: immunoSEQ multiplex PCR. The sample has 170,000 or so clones; 50% to 70% are singletons. This specimen consisted of CD4+ T cells sorted from blood, obtained at week 0. The receptors derive from a human donor with alopecia areata.

This sequence joins TRBV6-5 and TRBJ2-3; 7 positions match TRBD2. CDR3 length: 14 amino acids. The germline gives CDR1 MNHEY, CDR2 SVGAGI. Germline trimming cut 5 bases from V and 1 base from J; bases unmatched to any gene: 3. CDR3 DNA sequence: TGTGCCAGCAGTACCGCGGGGGGCACAGATACGCAGTATTTT. Its translation: CASSTAGGTDTQYF.

The chain couples TRBV9 to TRBJ2-1; 11 nucleotides align to TRBD1. This CDR3 is built from 21 residues. Germline V gives CDR1 SGDLS, CDR2 YYNGEE. V gave up 3 bases and J gave up 0 bases; unmatched junction bases: 17. The CDR3 loop is CASSAAGTGGRGSSSYNEQFF. CDR3 DNA sequence: TGTGCCAGCAGCGCCGCCGGGACAGGGGGGCGGGGATCCAGCTCCTACAATGAGCAGTTCTTC.

This clone showed up just a few times. The chain joins TRBV9 to TRBJ2-7, with 10 bases identical to TRBD2. The CDR3 has 16 residues. Per germline, CDR1 SGDLS and CDR2 YYNGEE. Trimming at V came to 4 bases and at J to 6 bases, leaving 13 bases not matched to a gene. The CDR3 region has the DNA TGTGCCAGCAGCCCGCGCTCTAGTGGGACTAGCGTCGAGCAGTACTTC. Translation gives CASSPRSSGTSVEQYF.

This sequence joins TRBV29-1 and TRBJ2-5; D gene ambiguous. Trimming removed 6 bases at V and 4 bases at J, with 9 bases between. CDR1 and CDR2 (germline): SQVTM, ANQGSEA. The length of the CDR3 is 11 residues. CDR3 in amino acids: CSVALRETQYF. CDR3 nucleotides: TGCAGCGTAGCCCTGCGAGAGACCCAGTACTTC.

The chain recombines TRBV5-6 with TRBJ2-1; D is unclear. Between the trimmed V and J ends, which lost 2 bases and 9 bases, there was a span of 6 bases. CDR1 is SGHDT and CDR2 is YYEEEE in the germline V gene. The CDR3 runs 11 residues. In DNA form, the CDR3 reads TGTGCCAGCAGCTTTTCCTTTGAGCAGTTCTTC. This sequence encodes CASSFSFEQFF.

The CDR3, as DNA: TGTGCCAGCAGCTTCGGGAGAGAGACCCAGTACTTC. Residues: CASSFGRETQYF. The V gene is TRBV5-6, the J gene TRBJ2-5, with D possibly matching TRBD2 (6 bases). There are 12 residues in the CDR3. Germline CDR1 and CDR2: SGHDT and YYEEEE. V lost 2 bases and J 4 bases, leaving 6 bases between the germline ends.

In its sample, this clone was seen once. The chain has TRBV18 and TRBJ2-7; D is possibly TRBD1 (6 bases). The V and J ends lost 3 bases and 3 bases respectively, with 9 bases between them. CDR3 length: 13 residues. Per germline, CDR1 KGHSH and CDR2 LQKENI. CDR3 coding DNA: TGTGCCAGCTCACCGGACAGAATCTACGAGCAGTACTTC. Encoded protein: CASSPDRIYEQYF.

The chain carries TRBV4-1 and TRBJ2-7; the D is unclear. Trimming cost V 0 bases and J 4 bases, with 13 bases left between them. CDR1 is MGHRA, CDR2 YSYEKL, per germline. CDR3 length: 15 amino acids. The CDR3 nucleotides are TGCGCCAGCAGCCAAGAGGACGTCGGATCGTACGAGCAGTACTTC. It specifies CASSQEDVGSYEQYF.

V is TRBV6-1 and J is TRBJ2-3; D is unresolved. Between the trimmed V and J ends, which lost 4 bases and 2 bases, there was a span of 10 bases. Germline V lookup: CDR1 MNHNS, CDR2 SASEGT. This CDR3 region has 14 residues. The CDR3 reads CASSVIGLTDTQYF. Here the CDR3 DNA reads TGTGCCAGCAGTGTGATCGGGCTCACAGATACGCAGTATTTT.

The rearrangement joins TRBV29-1 to TRBJ2-7, with D uncertain. Germline-derived CDR1 and CDR2 are SQVTM and ANQGSEA. V gave up 1 base and J gave up 6 bases, with 10 bases separating them. This CDR3 contains 12 residues. The CDR3 region has the DNA TGCAGCGTTGAAGGTCCGGACCTCGAGCAGTACTTC. Protein product: CSVEGPDLEQYF.

The table lists this clone with a few counts. The chain employs TRBV29-1 and TRBJ1-1, with D possibly being TRBD1 (6 bases). Trimming took 2 bases from V and 3 from J, leaving 19 bases between them. Germline-derived CDR1 and CDR2 are SQVTM and ANQGSEA. The CDR3 sequence is 16 residues long. The CDR3 loop is CSVEFYRVKGDTEAFF. In nucleotides, the CDR3 is TGCAGCGTTGAATTCTATCGGGTAAAGGGGGACACTGAAGCTTTCTTT.

The J gene is TRBJ1-1, the V gene TRBV6-1; D is unresolved. The CDR3 is 12 residues long. CDR1 is MNHNS, CDR2 SASEGT, per germline. The V end was cut by 7 bases, the J end by 1 base, with 7 bases between. The CDR3 nucleotides read TGTGCCAGCAATAAGGGGAACACTGAAGCTTTCTTT. Translating it yields CASNKGNTEAFF.

This clone has a handful of counts. The V gene is TRBV29-1, the J gene TRBJ2-1, with D possibly TRBD2 on 5 matching bases. Trimming took off 4 bases at V and 5 bases at J, with 12 bases between the two ends. Germline CDR1 SQVTM, CDR2 ANQGSEA. There are 13 residues in the CDR3. CDR3 in DNA: TGCAGCGTTGCCGCGACTACCGACAATGAGCAGTTCTTC. Encoded protein: CSVAATTDNEQFF.

This chain connects TRBV5-1 to TRBJ2-1, with 8 bases aligning to TRBD2. The germline V gene encodes CDR1 SGHRS and CDR2 YFSETQ. After removal of 2 bases from V and 8 bases from J, the junction contained 9 bases not matched to a gene. CDR3 size: 15 residues. CDR3 sequence: CASSFGHGRGDEQFF. In DNA, the CDR3 is TGCGCCAGCAGCTTCGGACACGGGCGGGGGGATGAGCAGTTCTTC.

Points on this clone: The identical CDR3 is also encoded by other nucleotide sequences in the sample. The chain employs TRBV30 and TRBJ2-7, with D unresolved. The V end was cut by 0 bases, the J end by 3 bases, with 6 bases between. CDR1 GTSNPN and CDR2 SVGIG come from the germline V gene (reference sequence). The CDR3 sequence is 12 residues long. The CDR3 region is CAWSVLGYEQYF. CDR3 sequence (DNA): TGTGCCTGGAGTGTTCTGGGCTACGAGCAGTACTTC.

This sequence joins TRBV29-1 and TRBJ2-4, with TRBD1 as a possible D gene (6 bases). The CDR3 covers 11 residues. Between the trimmed V and J ends, which lost 4 bases and 11 bases, there was a span of 12 bases. Germline V gene data show CDR1 as SQVTM and CDR2 as ANQGSEA. CDR3 in DNA: TGCAGCGTTGCCAGGGGAGACTTTCAGTACTTC. Translation gives CSVARGDFQYF.

By its share, this clone is medium-sized. This sample includes further DNA sequences coding for the same CDR3. The chain joins TRBV7-2 to TRBJ2-5, with D perhaps TRBD1 (6 bases). The CDR3 is made up of 15 amino acids. Germline V gives CDR1 SGHTA, CDR2 FQGNSA. V lost 3 bases, J lost 1 base, and 12 bases lay in between. Here the CDR3 DNA reads TGTGCCAGCAGCTTTCCAGGGGCCCTCCAAGAGACCCAGTACTTC. Translated: CASSFPGALQETQYF.

J is TRBJ2-2 and V is TRBV7-3; 7 bases map to TRBD1. This CDR3 region has 15 residues. With V trimmed by 5 bases and J by 1 base, 4 bases remained unmatched. Per the germline V gene, CDR1 is SGHTA and CDR2 is FQGTGA. The CDR3 DNA follows: TGTGCCAGCAGCACCCGGACAGGGAACACCGGGGAGCTGTTTTTT. This encodes CASSTRTGNTGELFF.

V usage is TRBV5-1 and J usage is TRBJ1-1; 9 positions agree with TRBD1. Germline V gene lookup returns CDR1 SGHRS and CDR2 YFSETQ. V was pared by 4 bases and J by 5 bases, with 6 bases of the junction left unmatched. The CDR3 sequence is 14 residues long. The CDR3 is CASSRQGGQTEAFF. The CDR3 nucleotides are TGCGCCAGCAGCCGACAGGGGGGGCAGACTGAAGCTTTCTTT.

The chain's CDR3 is CASSAAVGEKLFF. The DNA for the CDR3 is TGTGCCAGCAGCGCGGCGGTTGGTGAAAAACTGTTTTTT. J is TRBJ1-4 and V is TRBV9; D ambiguous. The CDR3 extends over 13 amino acids. V was clipped by 3 bases and J by 7 bases, with 10 bases between them. CDR1 is SGDLS and CDR2 is YYNGEE in the germline V gene.

This clone has more than one count but fewer than ten. The rearrangement uses TRBV11-2 and TRBJ2-1; the match to TRBD2 covers 7 bases. Germline V gene data show CDR1 as SGHAT and CDR2 as FQNNGV. This CDR3 has 14 amino acids. Trimming cost V 5 bases and J 9 bases; bases outside gene matches: 10. The CDR3, as DNA: TGTGCCAGCAGCGCCCCCGGGGGGAGGGTTGAGCAGTTCTTC. It is translated as CASSAPGGRVEQFF.

This clone appeared once. The V and J genes are TRBV7-2 and TRBJ2-7; D call uncertain. Germline CDR1 SGHTA, CDR2 FQGNSA. The germline V and J ends were trimmed by 0 bases and 6 bases, with 6 bases remaining between them. The CDR3 extends over 12 amino acids. The CDR3 DNA reads TGTGCCAGCAGCTTAGCGGGCAGCGAGCAGTACTTC. Translated: CASSLAGSEQYF.

With respect to this clone: The identical CDR3 is also encoded by other nucleotide sequences in the sample. The V gene is TRBV29-1, the J gene TRBJ1-3; unclear D gene. There are 13 residues in the CDR3. V was shortened by 2 bases and J by 1 base, with 6 bases between the two germline ends. Germline values: CDR1 SQVTM, CDR2 ANQGSEA. CDR3 sequence reads: CSVEPLSGNTIYF. The CDR3 DNA reads TGCAGCGTTGAACCTTTATCTGGAAACACCATATATTTT.

This clone turned up a few times. V usage is TRBV7-9 and J usage is TRBJ1-2, with TRBD1 as a possible D gene (5 bases). V dropped 5 bases and J dropped 6 bases, with 19 bases sitting between them. Germline lookup yields CDR1 SEHNR and CDR2 FQNEAQ (reference sequence). This CDR3 spans 15 amino acids. In nucleotides, the CDR3 is TGTGCCAGCAGCGAGTACGGCAGGGAGGCGGATGGCTACACCTTC. This gives the protein CASSEYGREADGYTF.

The chain is built from TRBV7-9 and TRBJ1-4; D ambiguous. Deletions cut 0 bases from V and 5 bases from J, with 7 bases between. Germline CDR1 SEHNR, CDR2 FQNEAQ (reference sequence). The CDR3 has 14 residues. The CDR3 loop is CASSLAGFNEKLFF. The CDR3 DNA reads as TGTGCCAGCAGCTTAGCGGGATTCAATGAAAAACTGTTTTTT.

The table lists this clone with a few counts. The genes are TRBV30 and TRBJ1-1, with D possibly being TRBD1 (6 bases). Germline CDR1 and CDR2: GTSNPN and SVGIG (reference sequence). The CDR3 runs to 15 residues. Trimming shortened V by 3 bases and J by 1 base, and 15 bases separated the two germline ends. The CDR3 reads CAWRDTGQPNTEAFF. CDR3 coding DNA: TGTGCCTGGAGGGACACCGGACAGCCGAACACTGAAGCTTTCTTT. The full variable domain, in which reference TRBV30 and TRBJ1-1 provide the parts outside the CDR3, is SQTIHQWPATLVQPVGSPLSLECTVEGTSNPNLYWYRQAAGRGLQLLFYSVGIGQISSEVPQNLSASRPQDRQFILSSKKLLLSDSGFYLCAWRDTGQPNTEAFFGQGTRLTVV.

V and J are TRBV29-1 and TRBJ2-5, with 12 bases matching TRBD2. V gave up 4 bases and J gave up 5 bases; unmatched junction bases: 2. There are 13 residues in the CDR3. The V gene's germline CDR1 is SQVTM and CDR2 ANQGSEA. For the CDR3, the DNA is TGCAGCGTTGTGACTAGCGGGGGTGAGACCCAGTACTTC. The encoded protein is CSVVTSGGETQYF.

The J gene is TRBJ2-7, the V gene TRBV30; 8 nucleotides align to TRBD1. CDR3 size: 12 residues. Germline V CDR1 and CDR2: GTSNPN, SVGIG (reference sequence). V dropped 5 bases and J dropped 7; count of bases not matched to a gene: 7. The CDR3 sequence is CAWDRGLWEQYF. CDR3 sequence (DNA): TGTGCCTGGGACAGGGGTCTGTGGGAGCAGTACTTC.

The chain employs TRBV6-5 and TRBJ2-7, with 10 bases fitting TRBD1. V shed 3 bases, J shed 5 bases, and the junction held 4 bases outside the gene matches. The CDR3 totals 14 residues. Germline loops: CDR1 MNHEY, CDR2 SVGAGI. CDR3 sequence reads: CASSYRQGADEQYF. CDR3 nucleotides: TGTGCCAGCAGTTATCGACAGGGGGCGGACGAGCAGTACTTC.

This rearrangement joins TRBV5-1 to TRBJ2-7; TRBD2 agrees at 8 bases. J lost 2 bases, V lost 0 bases, and 4 bases had no gene match. There are 15 residues in the CDR3. Germline lookup yields CDR1 SGHRS and CDR2 YFSETQ. In DNA, the CDR3 is TGCGCCAGCAGCTTGGTGAGCGGGGGCACCTACGAGCAGTACTTC. It codes for CASSLVSGGTYEQYF.